What follows are 7 T cell receptor beta chains derived from one specimen sequenced in a study of shared clonotypes between healthy human individuals (dated by TCRdb to 2019 to 2021). Receptor amplification or capture employed the immunoSEQ multiplex PCR assay. TCRdb's version of the immuneACCESS table is confined to in-frame rearrangements and falls short of the full clone set. An unresolved V gene accounts for under half of the shortfall where checked; the remainder is of unknown origin. Here the sample has around 1.9 million clones; 90% to 95% occur a single time. In total, the top ten clones hold 1.5% to 2% of the sample. CD8 naive samples consisted of CD45RO-negative cells that were positively selected for CCR7, yielding a CD45RA+CCR7+ population without TemRA cells. The sample taken for sequencing was naive CD8+ T cells from PBMCs. The cell subset or site label, as the study defines it: CD45RA+CCR7+. These receptors all stem from a man aged 18 to 29 in good health. Some clones in this sample may be carry-over from other donors' samples.

The chain carries TRBV6-5 and TRBJ2-7; TRBD1 might be the D (5 bases). The CDR3 extends over 13 amino acids. Looked up from germline, CDR1 is MNHEY and CDR2 is SVGAGI. Trimming took 2 bases from V and 7 from J, leaving 12 bases between them. CDR3 protein: CASSYLKRGEQYF. For the CDR3, the DNA is TGTGCCAGCAGTTACCTCAAAAGGGGTGAGCAGTACTTC.

The gene calls are TRBV6-1 and TRBJ2-2, with D uncertain. The CDR3 contains 13 residues. V was shortened by 4 bases and J by 6 bases, with 9 bases between the two germline ends. CDR1 MNHNS and CDR2 SASEGT come from the germline V gene. Here the CDR3 DNA reads TGTGCCAGCAGTGTACCCGGAGCCGGGGAGCTGTTTTTT. Translated: CASSVPGAGELFF.

As for this clone: An end of the junction differs from the germline gene, which may be a read error. The chain combines TRBV7-3 with TRBJ2-1; 10 nucleotides align to TRBD2. Germline lookup yields CDR1 SGHTA and CDR2 FQGTGA. This CDR3 has 14 amino acids. The CDR3 bases are TGTGCCAGCAACTTAGCGGGAGGAGGGAATGAGCAGTTCTTC. Protein: CASNLAGGGNEQFF.

The chain links TRBV5-5 to TRBJ2-7, with no clear D. CDR1 SGHKS and CDR2 YYEKEE come from the germline V gene (reference sequence). The CDR3 contains 12 residues. Trimming took 0 bases from V and 4 from J, leaving 5 bases between them. The CDR3 sequence is CASSLDMYEQYF. CDR3 bases: TGTGCCAGCAGCTTGGATATGTACGAGCAGTACTTC. The full variable domain, with the rest looked up from reference TRBV5-5 and TRBJ2-7, is DAGVTQSPTHLIKTRGQQVTLRCSPISGHKSVSWYQQVLGQGPQFIFQYYEKEERGRGNFPDRFSARQFPNYSSELNVNALLLGDSALYLCASSLDMYEQYFGPGTRLTVT.

The chain joins TRBV2 to TRBJ2-5, with D maybe TRBD2 (5 bases). The CDR3 runs 15 residues. The germline V gene encodes CDR1 SNHLY and CDR2 FYNNEI. V gave up 4 bases and J gave up 4 bases, with 16 bases separating them. The CDR3 nucleotides read TGTGCCAGCAGTGTACTAGATCCTCCTTTAGAGACCCAGTACTTC. Protein sequence: CASSVLDPPLETQYF.

V and J are TRBV25-1 and TRBJ2-5; D gene uncertain. The CDR3 runs to 15 residues. V lost 4 bases to trimming and J lost 7 bases, with 19 bases between them. Germline CDR1 MGHDK, CDR2 SYGVNS. CDR3 region: CASSGSWFELGTQYF. The CDR3 DNA sequence: TGTGCCAGCAGTGGGTCCTGGTTCGAGCTAGGGACCCAGTACTTC.

This chain joins TRBV5-1 and TRBJ2-3, with TRBD2 matching over 11 bases. The ends lost 4 bases at V and 0 bases at J; junction bases unmatched: 4. CDR1 and CDR2 (germline): SGHRS, YFSETQ. The CDR3 loop spans 16 amino acids. CDR3 protein: CASSLSGRDSTDTQYF. CDR3 in DNA: TGCGCCAGCAGCCTTAGCGGGAGGGATAGCACAGATACGCAGTATTTT.